This T cell receptor beta chain originates from a study of CD8 T cells in ankylosing spondylitis (TCRdb year 2017). Some background on the complete study: The study profiled T cell receptor beta repertoires in healthy donors and ankylosing spondylitis patients to find disease-linked TCR variants. In total, the full study cohort was made up of some 110 healthy donors and 20 to 25 ankylosing spondylitis patients. Peripheral blood was sampled, and synovial fluid was additionally collected from ankylosing spondylitis patients. Results and caveats for the whole study, not just this receptor: The disease-linked clones were reported to be significantly enriched in matched synovial fluid samples from ankylosing spondylitis patients. Some motif variants had previously been reported in the synovial fluid and blood of reactive arthritis patients, which suggests shared mechanisms of disease initiation. The disease-linked clones showed a CD8+ phenotype and occurred at relatively low frequencies in peripheral blood. Blood from ankylosing spondylitis patients appeared to be characterized by a TCR beta motif composed of eight highly homologous amino acid variants.

Sequencing used an Illumina HiSeq 2500. Quantitative 5'-RACE with molecular barcodes was the method used to prepare the TCR beta libraries. As for the authors' bioinformatics: A new computational method based on a probabilistic model of VDJ rearrangement was used to identify disease-linked TCR variants. The public sequencing data were trimmed at Q25 with fastp and processed into clonotypes with MiXCR by TCRdb, which kept only in-frame beta chains. Identical CDR3 proteins give one entry, which carries the most common genes and DNA. The V and J calls were not made by the authors but by TCRdb's processing. The sample table shows about 280,000 distinct CDR3 sequences, and about 19% are seen once. The ten biggest clones cover about 8% of the sample. V and J are trimmed by 4 bases and 6 bases, and the gene matches miss 19 bases of the junction. The CDR3, cysteine through phenylalanine, is 18 amino acids long. Just CDR3 DNA is preserved here, 54 bases in frame from base 1. The germline V gene provides CDR1 SGHRS and CDR2 YFSETQ.

This clonotype showed up just a few times. Its specific antigen is unknown. Nothing much larger sits one base from this clone, and base qualities are not available. The TCR originated in a male donor with ankylosing spondylitis or in good health (not recorded which). Sequences were obtained from blood, either unsorted or a sorted T cell fraction (not recorded which). The chain couples TRBV5-1 to TRBJ2-3, with 8 bases in between that match TRBD2. The CDR3 reads CASSMGTRTSTPRDTQYF. The sequenced DNA: TGCGCCAGCAGCATGGGAACCCGGACTAGCACCCCCAGGGATACGCAGTATTTT.